The T cell receptor (beta chain) under discussion was sequenced for a study of blood T cell repertoires in COVID-19. The germline V gene encodes CDR1 MNHEY and CDR2 SVGAGI. The ends were cut back, 2 bases at V and 8 bases at J, with 12 bases in the middle. This CDR3 has 13 amino acids. Profiled with immunoSEQ multiplex PCR; TCRdb holds only in-frame clones, not every one. The sample yields roughly 260,000 clones, around 87% seen once. This clone was counted between two and nine times. Material: peripheral blood. This clonotype was obtained from a woman between 50 and 59 years old with acute or convalescent COVID-19. The chain carries TRBV6-5 and TRBJ1-2; a weak D match, TRBD1 (5 bases). CDR3 coding DNA: TGTGCCAGCAGTTACATGGGTAGGGGCGGCTACACCTTC. Translation: CASSYMGRGGYTF.